This T cell receptor beta chain was profiled in a study of PD-1 blockade in mismatch repair-deficient tumors. Study-wide background: All were previously treated, progressing patients with around 12 mismatch repair-deficient cancer types.

Details on this clone: The target antigen is unknown.

All patients were mismatch repair deficient, assessed by either PCR or immunohistochemistry. The TCR-sequenced patients were a few responders to pembrolizumab. Generated by immunoSEQ multiplex PCR, the TCRdb table keeps only in-frame clones and is missing some. The sample contains 40,000 to 60,000 clones, around four fifths of which appear only once. CDR1 is LNHDA, CDR2 SQIVND, per germline (reference sequence). Losses at the gene ends were 1 base for V and 9 bases for J; bases not matched to a gene: 11. This CDR3 contains 16 residues. General study points: Tumor-resident clones, often absent from pretreatment blood, expanded after pembrolizumab and then contracted.

This specimen consisted of peripheral blood, obtained 4 weeks after starting pembrolizumab. The rearrangement links TRBV19 to TRBJ2-1, with 8 bases that match TRBD2. This clonotype was sampled from an adult with mismatch repair-deficient cancer. The CDR3 is CASSIGSSGSGSEQFF. The CDR3 DNA is TGTGCCAGTAGTATAGGGTCCAGCGGGAGTGGCAGTGAGCAGTTCTTC.